This entry lists 30 T cell receptor beta chains sequenced from one sample in a study of blood T cell repertoires in COVID-19. TCRdb keeps only in-frame clones here, not all; method: immunoSEQ multiplex PCR. The sample records 250,000 to 350,000 clones, more than 75% being singletons. The source material was PBMCs or T cells enriched from blood (not recorded which). The receptors come from a young woman who had recovered from COVID-19.

The V call is TRBV7-6, the J call TRBJ1-2; D might be TRBD1 (6 bases). V shed 1 base and J shed 4 bases, with 10 bases lying between them. Germline V lookup: CDR1 SGHVS, CDR2 FNYEAQ. The CDR3 runs 14 residues. CDR3 loop: CASSLGTGSYGYTF. CDR3 sequence (DNA): TGTGCCAGCAGCTTAGGTACAGGGAGCTATGGCTACACCTTC.

The chain is built from TRBV29-1 and TRBJ1-4; D is possibly TRBD1 (5 bases). The CDR3 length is 14 residues. Germline assignment: CDR1 SQVTM and CDR2 ANQGSEA. Trimming took off 0 bases at V and 6 bases at J, with 11 bases between the two ends. Written as DNA, the CDR3 is TGCAGCGTTGAAGATCGGTCAGGGTATGAAAAACTGTTTTTT. Residues: CSVEDRSGYEKLFF.

This clone was observed a single time. This rearrangement joins TRBV9 to TRBJ2-4, with D perhaps TRBD1 (6 bases). Per the germline V gene, CDR1 is SGDLS and CDR2 is YYNGEE. V was clipped by 3 bases and J by 0 bases, with 16 bases between them. The CDR3 sequence is 17 residues long. This CDR3 reads CASSALDRIGAKNIQYF. In nucleotides, the CDR3 is TGTGCCAGCAGCGCCCTCGACAGGATAGGAGCCAAAAACATTCAGTACTTC.

The rearrangement joins TRBV7-9 to TRBJ2-7, with 7 bases fitting TRBD1. V shed 4 bases and J 3 bases; nucleotides not matched to a gene: 6. The length of the CDR3 is 14 residues. The germline CDR1 and CDR2 sequences are SEHNR and FQNEAQ (reference sequence). The CDR3 nucleotides read TGTGCCAGCAGCTCCCTGGGACAGCACTACGAGCAGTACTTC. Amino acid sequence: CASSSLGQHYEQYF. The whole variable domain, filled in from reference TRBV7-9 and TRBJ2-7, reads DTGVSQNPRHKITKRGQNVTFRCDPISEHNRLYWYRQTLGQGPEFLTYFQNEAQLEKSRLLSDRFSAERPKGSFSTLEIQRTEQGDSAMYLCASSSLGQHYEQYFGPGTRLTVT.

This chain joins TRBV15 and TRBJ2-7, with a tentative D call TRBD2 (7 bases). The CDR3 length is 16 residues. The germline V gene has CDR1 LNHNV and CDR2 YYDKDF (reference sequence). V was pared by 3 bases and J by 2 bases, with 17 bases between. The CDR3 sequence is CATSSGGGTTTYEQYF. In DNA form, the CDR3 reads TGTGCCACCAGCAGCGGCGGGGGCACGACTACCTACGAGCAGTACTTC.

The rearrangement joins TRBV5-1 to TRBJ1-2; TRBD1 matches at 8 bases. The CDR3 runs 15 residues. The germline gives CDR1 SGHRS, CDR2 YFSETQ. The V gene end was trimmed by 4 bases and the J gene end by 5 bases; junction bases not matched to a gene: 10. The CDR3 here is CASSNVQGANYGYTF. For the CDR3, the DNA is TGCGCCAGCAGCAATGTCCAGGGGGCGAATTATGGCTACACCTTC. Variable domain in full (rest from reference TRBV5-1 and TRBJ1-2): KAGVTQTPRYLIKTRGQQVTLSCSPISGHRSVSWYQQTPGQGLQFLFEYFSETQRNKGNFPGRFSGRQFSNSRSEMNVSTLELGDSALYLCASSNVQGANYGYTFGSGTRLTVV.

The rearrangement links TRBV30 to TRBJ1-2; no clear D gene. V dropped 5 bases and J dropped 3 bases, with 10 bases sitting between them. The CDR3 runs 12 residues. Per the germline V gene, CDR1 is GTSNPN and CDR2 is SVGIG (reference sequence). CDR3 bases: TGTGCCTGGGGGCGGGCGTACTATGGCTACACCTTC. It specifies CAWGRAYYGYTF.

V gene TRBV5-1 combines with J gene TRBJ1-1, with D perhaps TRBD1 (6 bases). The CDR3 is 15 residues long. Trimming took 0 bases from V and 6 from J, leaving 15 bases between them. Germline V gene data show CDR1 as SGHRS and CDR2 as YFSETQ. Written as DNA, the CDR3 is TGCGCCAGCAGCTTGGCCACGACAGGATCCCCTGAAGCTTTCTTT. It encodes CASSLATTGSPEAFF.

The genes are TRBV5-5 and TRBJ1-4, with D tentatively TRBD1 (6 bases). The germline V and J ends were trimmed by 0 bases and 8 bases, with 11 bases remaining between them. The germline CDR1 and CDR2 sequences are SGHKS and YYEKEE (reference sequence). This CDR3 is built from 14 residues. The CDR3 nucleotides are TGTGCCAGCAGCTTGGACGCAGGGGTGGAAAAACTGTTTTTT. Translation gives CASSLDAGVEKLFF.

The chain recombines TRBV9 with TRBJ2-7; 7 bases agree with TRBD1. J gave up 6 bases and V 3 bases, and 6 bases lay outside the gene matches. Germline V gene sequence: CDR1 SGDLS, CDR2 YYNGEE. This CDR3 region has 13 residues. This CDR3 is CASSAPRQGEQYF. The CDR3 DNA reads TGTGCCAGCAGCGCTCCCCGACAGGGCGAGCAGTACTTC.

This chain links TRBV6-1 with TRBJ1-2; a weak D match, TRBD1 (5 bases). The CDR3 sequence is 14 residues long. V shed 3 bases and J shed 6 bases, with 14 bases lying between them. Germline V gene sequence: CDR1 MNHNS, CDR2 SASEGT. For the CDR3, the DNA is TGTGCCAGCAGTGATTACAGGAGCACAAATGGCTACACCTTC. It specifies CASSDYRSTNGYTF.

This chain connects TRBV28 to TRBJ1-2; perhaps TRBD1 as D (6 bases). This CDR3 has 16 residues. From germline, CDR1 is MDHEN and CDR2 SYDVKM. V dropped 4 bases and J dropped 7 bases, with 22 bases sitting between them. This CDR3 reads CASSSPSTGQATGYTF. Written as DNA, the CDR3 is TGTGCCAGCAGTTCCCCTTCGACAGGCCAGGCTACTGGCTACACCTTC.

The chain uses TRBV6-5 and TRBJ2-7, with 10 bases aligning to TRBD1. The V segment lost 6 bases and the J segment 2 bases; nucleotides outside the gene matches: 4. The length of the CDR3 is 14 residues. Germline assignment: CDR1 MNHEY and CDR2 SVGAGI. CDR3 region: CASRSGQGTYEQYF. CDR3 coding DNA: TGTGCCAGCAGATCGGGACAGGGGACCTACGAGCAGTACTTC.

V gene TRBV11-3 combines with J gene TRBJ2-3; D ambiguous. Per the germline V gene, CDR1 is SGHNT and CDR2 is YENEEA. The CDR3 contains 13 residues. V was pared by 4 bases and J by 5 bases, with 10 bases between. The DNA of the CDR3 is TGTGCCAGCAGCTCCTTTGCAGGAGATACGCAGTATTTT. This sequence encodes CASSSFAGDTQYF.

For this clone: Other DNA sequences in the sample encode the same CDR3. The chain uses TRBV15 and TRBJ1-5; D not resolved. Trimming pared 0 bases from V and 6 bases from J, leaving 9 bases between. The CDR3 is 14 residues long. The germline V gene encodes CDR1 LNHNV and CDR2 YYDKDF (reference sequence). The CDR3 coding sequence is TGTGCCACCAGCAGAGATCGGGTTGGTCAGCCCCAGCATTTT. Amino acid sequence: CATSRDRVGQPQHF.

The chain links TRBV7-2 to TRBJ2-3, with D uncertain. This CDR3 contains 15 residues. Trimming took off 4 bases at V and 3 bases at J, with 14 bases between the two ends. Germline CDR1 and CDR2: SGHTA and FQGNSA. CDR3 in DNA: TGTGCCAGCAGCTGGAGAATGGGTGGAACAGATACGCAGTATTTT. Translating gives CASSWRMGGTDTQYF.

The rearrangement uses TRBV11-2 and TRBJ1-1; 8 positions agree with TRBD1. The CDR3 extends over 15 amino acids. Germline loops: CDR1 SGHAT, CDR2 FQNNGV. Trimming removed 4 bases from V and 0 bases from J; junction bases left unmatched: 4. The chain's CDR3 is CASSSMTGVNTEAFF. CDR3 DNA: TGTGCCAGCAGCTCGATGACAGGGGTGAACACTGAAGCTTTCTTT. Full variable domain (missing parts from reference TRBV11-2 and TRBJ1-1): EAGVAQSPRYKIIEKRQSVAFWCNPISGHATLYWYQQILGQGPKLLIQFQNNGVVDDSQLPKDRFSAERLKGVDSTLKIQPAKLEDSAVYLCASSSMTGVNTEAFFGQGTRLTVV.

A note on this clone: The identical CDR3 is also encoded by other nucleotide sequences in the sample. The rearrangement uses TRBV2 and TRBJ1-3; no firm D call. The CDR3 spans 14 residues. V gave up 1 base and J gave up 0 bases, with 4 bases separating them. Germline values: CDR1 SNHLY, CDR2 FYNNEI. CDR3 protein: CASSEVSSGNTIYF. The CDR3 DNA reads as TGTGCCAGCAGTGAAGTCAGCTCTGGAAACACCATATATTTT. The variable domain in full, completed from reference TRBV2 and TRBJ1-3, reads EPEVTQTPSHQVTQMGQEVILRCVPISNHLYFYWYRQILGQKVEFLVSFYNNEISEKSEIFDDQFSVERPDGSNFTLKIRSTKLEDSAMYFCASSEVSSGNTIYFGEGSWLTVV.

The V call is TRBV19, the J call TRBJ1-2; D is unresolved. Per germline, CDR1 LNHDA and CDR2 SQIVND (reference sequence). V was shortened by 2 bases and J by 6 bases, with 19 bases between the two germline ends. There are 16 residues in the CDR3. The DNA of the CDR3 is TGTGCCAGTAGTATATTTCTTATAGGAGGGAGTGATGGCTACACCTTC. It encodes CASSIFLIGGSDGYTF. The variable domain in full, completed from reference TRBV19 and TRBJ1-2, reads DGGITQSPKYLFRKEGQNVTLSCEQNLNHDAMYWYRQDPGQGLRLIYYSQIVNDFQKGDIAEGYSVSREKKESFPLTVTSAQKNPTAFYLCASSIFLIGGSDGYTFGSGTRLTVV.

The chain is built from TRBV10-2 and TRBJ2-5, with TRBD2 identical over 8 bases. CDR1 and CDR2 from the germline V gene are WSHSY and SAAADI. This CDR3 contains 14 residues. V shed 6 bases, J shed 1 base, and the junction held 4 bases outside the gene matches. The chain's CDR3 is CASSLAGPQETQYF. The CDR3 coding sequence is TGCGCCAGCAGCTTAGCGGGGCCCCAAGAGACCCAGTACTTC.

The CDR3: CASSMDDGGYEQYF. In nucleotides, the CDR3 is TGTGCCAGTAGTATGGACGACGGGGGGTACGAGCAGTACTTC. The chain couples TRBV19 to TRBJ2-7; 7 bases map to TRBD2. The CDR3 runs 14 residues. J was trimmed by 4 bases and V by 3 bases; bases with no gene match: 6. The germline V gene has CDR1 LNHDA and CDR2 SQIVND (reference sequence).

The genes are TRBV7-6 and TRBJ2-5, with D tentatively TRBD1 (6 bases). With 5 bases removed from V and 1 base from J, the gap between germline ends came to 14 bases. The CDR3 is 15 amino acids. Germline CDR1 reads SGHVS; CDR2 reads FNYEAQ. The CDR3 is CASSRFSGVQETQYF. The DNA of the CDR3 is TGTGCCAGCAGCCGCTTTTCAGGGGTCCAAGAGACCCAGTACTTC.

V is TRBV7-2 and J is TRBJ2-1; 7 positions match TRBD1. Trimming at V came to 2 bases and at J to 4 bases, leaving 8 bases not matched to a gene. Germline V CDR1 and CDR2: SGHTA, FQGNSA. The CDR3 runs to 16 residues. CDR3 bases: TGTGCCAGCAGCTTAAAGGCAGGGGGAAATTACAATGAGCAGTTCTTC. Translated, it gives CASSLKAGGNYNEQFF.

V usage is TRBV3-1 (or the pseudogene TRBV3-2) and J usage is TRBJ1-6; D ambiguous. The CDR3 spans 13 residues. V was shortened by 1 base and J by 8 bases, with 6 bases between the two germline ends. Looked up from germline, CDR1 is LGHDT and CDR2 is YNNKEL (reference sequence). The CDR3 sequence is CASSQGEDSPLHF. The CDR3 DNA reads TGTGCCAGCAGCCAAGGTGAGGATTCACCCCTCCACTTT.

The genes are TRBV5-1 and TRBJ2-1, with 12 nucleotides matching TRBD2. The length of the CDR3 is 15 residues. Germline V gives CDR1 SGHRS, CDR2 YFSETQ. V gave up 4 bases and J gave up 8 bases; unmatched junction bases: 7. CDR3 in DNA: TGCGCCAGCAGCACGCTAGCGGGAGGGCCCCATGAGCAGTTCTTC. Protein product: CASSTLAGGPHEQFF.

This rearrangement joins TRBV20-1 to TRBJ1-1, with D unresolved. The germline gives CDR1 DFQATT, CDR2 SNEGSKA (reference sequence). The CDR3 consists of 11 residues. Trimming shortened V by 5 bases and J by 10 bases, and 14 bases separated the two germline ends. CDR3 nucleotide sequence: TGCAGTGCTTGGGCAGCTCCGGTAGCTTTCTTT. Its translation: CSAWAAPVAFF.

The rearrangement joins TRBV6-5 to TRBJ2-5; D may be TRBD1 (5 bases). CDR1 is MNHEY and CDR2 is SVGAGI in the germline V gene. CDR3 length equals 14 residues. V was shortened by 2 bases and J by 7 bases, with 14 bases between the two germline ends. The CDR3 nucleotides read TGTGCCAGCAGTTACACCCAGGGTGAAGGGACCCAGTACTTC. This sequence encodes CASSYTQGEGTQYF.

CDR3 in DNA: TGTGCCAGTACTGACTGGGGGGGCCGGGGAAGTCAGCCCCAGCATTTT. This codes for CASTDWGGRGSQPQHF. This chain connects TRBV19 to TRBJ1-5, with D maybe TRBD1 (6 bases). The CDR3 consists of 16 residues. The V gene's germline CDR1 is LNHDA and CDR2 SQIVND (reference sequence). Trimming took off 7 bases at V and 6 bases at J, with 22 bases between the two ends.

The rearrangement joins TRBV18 to TRBJ1-4, with 12 bases fitting TRBD1. The CDR3 totals 15 residues. Germline-derived CDR1 and CDR2 are KGHSH and LQKENI. Trimming cost V 4 bases and J 8 bases; bases outside gene matches: 5. This CDR3 reads CASSQRDRGLEKLFF. In DNA form, the CDR3 reads TGTGCCAGCTCACAGCGGGACAGGGGGCTCGAAAAACTGTTTTTT.

The chain uses TRBV20-1 and TRBJ1-6; tentative D call: TRBD1 (5 bases). Between the trimmed V and J ends, which lost 3 bases and 7 bases, there was a span of 16 bases. Germline V CDR1 and CDR2: DFQATT, SNEGSKA (reference sequence). This CDR3 is 15 amino acids long. Here the CDR3 reads CSASIPQAWNSPLHF. CDR3 DNA sequence: TGCAGTGCTAGTATTCCACAGGCCTGGAATTCACCCCTCCACTTT.